The 17 T cell receptor beta chains reported below all come from one sample, sequenced in a study of technical replicates of blood from several donors. Clones were sequenced by immunoSEQ multiplex PCR, and TCRdb holds only the in-frame ones, with some missing. Altogether about 68,000 clones are present, about 97% being singletons, with the ten largest covering over 0.2%. The sample taken for sequencing was T cells isolated from PBMCs. The source is a human donor in good health.

The rearrangement links TRBV7-7 to TRBJ2-7; TRBD1 might be the D (7 bases). V gave up 1 base and J gave up 0 bases, with 10 bases separating them. In germline, CDR1 is SSHAT, CDR2 FNYEAQ (reference sequence). CDR3 length equals 15 residues. As DNA, the CDR3 is TGTGCCAGCAGCTTAGGGGGGGACAGCTCCTACGAGCAGTACTTC. Translated: CASSLGGDSSYEQYF.

The J gene is TRBJ2-7, the V gene TRBV9; 9 nucleotides match TRBD1. The CDR3 loop spans 16 amino acids. CDR1 is SGDLS and CDR2 is YYNGEE in the germline V gene. The V gene end was trimmed by 4 bases and the J gene end by 4 bases; junction bases not matched to a gene: 12. Written as DNA, the CDR3 is TGTGCCAGCAGCCCAGGTTCCGGGACAGGGACTTACGAGCAGTACTTC. Translated: CASSPGSGTGTYEQYF.

The chain carries TRBV4-3 and TRBJ2-6, with D perhaps matching TRBD1 (6 bases). The V gene's germline CDR1 is LGHNA and CDR2 YSLEER. Trimming shortened V by 5 bases and J by 4 bases, and 15 bases separated the two germline ends. The CDR3 is made up of 16 amino acids. CDR3 sequence (DNA): TGCGCCAGCAGCACTTCCAGGGGATCCGGGGCCAACGTCCTGACTTTC. It yields the protein CASSTSRGSGANVLTF.

The sample holds a few counts of this clone. This chain uses TRBV5-1 with TRBJ1-1, with D unclear. Between the trimmed V and J ends, which lost 4 bases and 5 bases, there was a span of 15 bases. This CDR3 is built from 14 residues. Germline V gene sequence: CDR1 SGHRS, CDR2 YFSETQ. CDR3 in amino acids: CASSAGPGRTEAFF. CDR3 DNA: TGCGCCAGCAGCGCCGGACCGGGGAGAACTGAAGCTTTCTTT.

The V call is TRBV28, the J call TRBJ1-5, with 8 bases aligning to TRBD1. This CDR3 region has 15 residues. Germline V gene sequence: CDR1 MDHEN, CDR2 SYDVKM. Trimming cost V 7 bases and J 7 bases; bases outside gene matches: 12. CDR3 nucleotide sequence: TGTGCCAGCATGAGGCGGGCCAGGGGGCAACAGCCCCAGCATTTT. It encodes CASMRRARGQQPQHF.

The V call is TRBV6-1, the J call TRBJ2-2; 7 bases align to TRBD1. Germline assignment: CDR1 MNHNS and CDR2 SASEGT. After removal of 2 bases from V and 1 base from J, the junction contained 4 bases not matched to a gene. CDR3 length: 16 residues. For the CDR3, the DNA is TGTGCCAGCAGTGAAATAGGGGGCCTGAACACCGGGGAGCTGTTTTTT. Translated, it gives CASSEIGGLNTGELFF.

The gene calls are TRBV28 and TRBJ2-3, with no clear D. Germline-derived CDR1 and CDR2 are MDHEN and SYDVKM. Trimming took off 3 bases at V and 1 base at J, with 11 bases between the two ends. This CDR3 has 15 amino acids. The CDR3 nucleotides are TGTGCCAGCAGTTTCCTCTTACAGCGCACAGATACGCAGTATTTT. Protein product: CASSFLLQRTDTQYF.

The rearrangement joins TRBV27 to TRBJ1-2, with 12 bases fitting TRBD1. V gave up 5 bases and J gave up 1 base; unmatched junction bases: 5. There are 16 residues in the CDR3. Germline lookup yields CDR1 MNHEY and CDR2 SMNVEV (reference sequence). CDR3 residues: CASSPGQGAYNYGYTF. For the CDR3, the DNA is TGTGCCAGCAGTCCGGGACAGGGGGCGTATAACTATGGCTACACCTTC.

The chain joins TRBV19 to TRBJ2-1; 8 bases line up with TRBD1. This CDR3 spans 15 amino acids. CDR1 LNHDA and CDR2 SQIVND come from the germline V gene (reference sequence). V lost 2 bases, J lost 3 bases, and 3 bases stayed unmatched. CDR3 sequence (DNA): TGTGCCAGTAGTATAAAGGGACAGGACTACAATGAGCAGTTCTTC. Its translation is CASSIKGQDYNEQFF.

The CDR3 coding sequence is TGCAGCGTTGTCCCAGGGGGTGACACTGAAGCTTTCTTT. This codes for CSVVPGGDTEAFF. The chain recombines TRBV29-1 with TRBJ1-1; 7 nucleotides line up with TRBD1. The germline gives CDR1 SQVTM, CDR2 ANQGSEA. V lost 4 bases and J lost 3; bases outside the gene matches: 5. This CDR3 is 13 amino acids long.

The chain employs TRBV11-3 and TRBJ2-2, with TRBD1 as a possible D gene (6 bases). The CDR3 runs 14 residues. Germline-derived CDR1 and CDR2 are SGHNT and YENEEA. V was cut by 6 bases and J by 9 bases, with 17 bases left in between. Here the CDR3 reads CASRKTGRTWELFF. The DNA of the CDR3 is TGTGCCAGCAGGAAGACAGGCCGTACCTGGGAGCTGTTTTTT.

DNA of the CDR3: TGTGCCAGCAGCCCCGAGACAGTCTATGGCTACACCTTC. Protein: CASSPETVYGYTF. The chain combines TRBV13 with TRBJ1-2, with D possibly matching TRBD1 (5 bases). Germline V gives CDR1 PRHDT, CDR2 FYEKMQ (reference sequence). The CDR3 totals 13 residues. V was shortened by 5 bases and J by 4 bases, with 11 bases between the two germline ends.

V is TRBV27 and J is TRBJ2-2, with 7 bases that match TRBD2. Germline CDR1 is MNHEY and CDR2 is SMNVEV (reference sequence). The CDR3 extends over 15 amino acids. V dropped 4 bases and J dropped 6; count of bases not matched to a gene: 8. The CDR3 here is CASSWGSGPPGELFF. CDR3 nucleotide sequence: TGTGCCAGCAGTTGGGGTAGCGGGCCTCCCGGGGAGCTGTTTTTT.

The chain couples TRBV7-9 to TRBJ1-4; 7 positions match TRBD1. Germline CDR1 is SEHNR and CDR2 is FQNEAQ (reference sequence). CDR3 length: 14 residues. Unmatched junction bases numbered 4, after V lost 4 bases and J lost 5 bases. In DNA, the CDR3 is TGTGCCAGCAGCTCCGGGACAGAAAATGAAAAACTGTTTTTT. It codes for CASSSGTENEKLFF.

V is TRBV5-4 and J is TRBJ2-3; D may be TRBD1 (6 bases). The germline V and J ends were trimmed by 6 bases and 2 bases, with 10 bases remaining between them. Germline lookup yields CDR1 SGHNT and CDR2 YYREEE (reference sequence). This CDR3 region has 13 residues. Here the CDR3 DNA reads TGTGCCAGCAACAGGGACCCCACAGATACGCAGTATTTT. As protein: CASNRDPTDTQYF.

The chain carries TRBV5-1 and TRBJ1-1; D not resolved. There are 14 residues in the CDR3. Germline V gene lookup returns CDR1 SGHRS and CDR2 YFSETQ. V gave up 1 base and J gave up 3 bases, with 10 bases separating them. The CDR3 protein is CASSLSARDTEAFF. In DNA form, the CDR3 reads TGCGCCAGCAGCTTGTCGGCGCGGGACACTGAAGCTTTCTTT. The variable domain in full, completed from reference TRBV5-1 and TRBJ1-1, reads KAGVTQTPRYLIKTRGQQVTLSCSPISGHRSVSWYQQTPGQGLQFLFEYFSETQRNKGNFPGRFSGRQFSNSRSEMNVSTLELGDSALYLCASSLSARDTEAFFGQGTRLTVV.

The rearrangement uses TRBV30 and TRBJ1-3; D is undetermined. The ends were cut back, 0 bases at V and 0 bases at J, with 15 bases in the middle. The CDR3 is 17 amino acids. CDR1 and CDR2 (germline): GTSNPN, SVGIG (reference sequence). The DNA for the CDR3 is TGTGCCTGGAGTGTACTTTCACCTCTTATCTCTGGAAACACCATATATTTT. Translated: CAWSVLSPLISGNTIYF.